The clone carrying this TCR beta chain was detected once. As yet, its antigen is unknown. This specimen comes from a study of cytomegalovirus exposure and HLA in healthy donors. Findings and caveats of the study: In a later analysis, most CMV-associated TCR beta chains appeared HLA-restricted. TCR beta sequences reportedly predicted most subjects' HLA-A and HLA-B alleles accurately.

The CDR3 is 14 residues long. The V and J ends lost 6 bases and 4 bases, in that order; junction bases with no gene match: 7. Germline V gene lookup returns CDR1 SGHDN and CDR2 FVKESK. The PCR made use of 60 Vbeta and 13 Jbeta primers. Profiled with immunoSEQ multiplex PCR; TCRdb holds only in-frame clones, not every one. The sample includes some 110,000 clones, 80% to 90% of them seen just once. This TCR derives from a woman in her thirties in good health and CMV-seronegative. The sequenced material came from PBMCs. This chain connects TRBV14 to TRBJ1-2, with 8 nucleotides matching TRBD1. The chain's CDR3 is CASSSTGTGYGYTF. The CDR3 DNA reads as TGTGCCAGCAGTTCCACCGGGACAGGCTATGGCTACACCTTC.